The T cell receptor beta chain described here comes from a study of T cell responses to AZD1222 COVID-19 vaccine. This table comes from immunoSEQ multiplex PCR, and its TCRdb copy is limited to in-frame clones, with some not included. This table holds some 130,000 clones, 90% to 95% found once. The sample here was peripheral blood, taken on day 0 of AZD1222 vaccination. The sequence was obtained from an adult in good health.

CDR3 bases: TGTGCCAGCAGCTTAGGGGGACGGGTCCAAGAGACCCAGTACTTC. Residues: CASSLGGRVQETQYF. The V gene is TRBV11-3, the J gene TRBJ2-5, with D possibly called TRBD1 or TRBD2 (5 bases each). The CDR3 spans 15 residues. Looked up from germline, CDR1 is SGHNT and CDR2 is YENEEA. V lost 1 base and J 1 base, leaving 10 bases between the germline ends.